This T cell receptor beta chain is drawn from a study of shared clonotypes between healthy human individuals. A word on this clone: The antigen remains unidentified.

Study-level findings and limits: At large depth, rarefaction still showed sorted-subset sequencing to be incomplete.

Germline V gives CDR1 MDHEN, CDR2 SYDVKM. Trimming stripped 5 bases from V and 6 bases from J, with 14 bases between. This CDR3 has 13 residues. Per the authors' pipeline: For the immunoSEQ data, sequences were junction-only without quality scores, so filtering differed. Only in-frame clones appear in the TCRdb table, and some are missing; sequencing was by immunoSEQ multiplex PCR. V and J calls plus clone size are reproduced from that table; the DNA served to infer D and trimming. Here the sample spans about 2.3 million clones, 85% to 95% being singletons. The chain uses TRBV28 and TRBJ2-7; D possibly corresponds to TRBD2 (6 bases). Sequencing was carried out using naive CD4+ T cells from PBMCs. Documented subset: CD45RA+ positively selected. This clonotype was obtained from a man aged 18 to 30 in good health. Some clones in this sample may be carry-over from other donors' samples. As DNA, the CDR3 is TGTGCCAGCAGTCGGGGGAGCTACTCCGAGCAGTACTTC. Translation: CASSRGSYSEQYF.